The source of this T cell receptor (beta chain) is a study of Graves' ophthalmopathy and Graves' hyperthyroidism. Study findings and constraints: Ophthalmopathy progression prediction by the model yielded a sensitivity of more than 60% and a specificity of less than 75%.

As the template, RNA transcripts were used to amplify TCR beta CDR3 regions. The workflow started with a first-round RT-PCR run with HTBI primers and then moved on to a second-round multiplex PCR. MiXCR, run by TCRdb on the multiplex PCR reads, gives a single entry per CDR3 protein. The top ten clones hold around 10% of a sample with some 1.1 million distinct CDR3 sequences, about 40% of them seen once. Diagnosis was based on clinical symptoms, serum thyroxine, TRAb, thyroid ultrasound and orbital computed tomography. The CDR3 is made up of 14 amino acids. From germline, CDR1 is SGHTA and CDR2 FQGNSA. V lost 1 base to trimming and J lost 9 bases; unmatched junction nucleotides: 4. This clonotype was found a few times. What it binds is unknown.

What was sequenced was peripheral blood or thyroid tissue (not recorded which). J is TRBJ2-2 and V is TRBV7-2, with 8 bases fitting TRBD2. The clonotype originates from an adult man with Graves' hyperthyroidism. CDR3: CASSLGGRHRELFF. CDR3 DNA: TGTGCCAGCAGCTTAGGCGGGAGGCATAGGGAGCTGTTTTTT.